A single sample gave rise to the 22 T cell receptor beta chains below, sequenced in a study of T cells after yellow fever vaccination. TCRdb re-derived calls from the 5' RACE reads in MiXCR, one entry per CDR3 protein. Of around 46,000 distinct CDR3 sequences in the sample, about 6.8% were seen once. Sequencing was performed on CD8+ T cells not binding an NS4B(214-222) dextramer, sorted from PBMCs, taken 45 days after the yellow fever booster vaccination. The receptors were sampled from a man younger than 45 who received the YFV17D yellow fever vaccine.

This clonotype appeared a few times. The chain recombines TRBV7-2 with TRBJ2-7, with D perhaps matching TRBD1 (5 bases). V dropped 6 bases and J dropped 3 bases, with 12 bases sitting between them. Per germline, CDR1 SGHTA and CDR2 FQGNSA. This CDR3 has 13 amino acids. CDR3 loop: CASSSTGRYEQYF. The CDR3, as DNA: TGTGCCAGCAGTAGCACAGGACGCTACGAGCAGTACTTC.

This clonotype was observed at least ten times. This chain connects TRBV6-2 or TRBV6-3 to TRBJ2-1, with 8 bases that match TRBD2. Germline-derived CDR1 and CDR2 are MNHEY and SVGEGT. CDR3 length equals 16 residues. The ends lost 4 bases at V and 9 bases at J; junction bases unmatched: 14. In DNA form, the CDR3 reads TGTGCCAGCAGTTTTCCATCGGGACTAGTGGTCGGTGAGCAGTTCTTC. It translates to CASSFPSGLVVGEQFF.

The V call is TRBV20-1, the J call TRBJ2-7, with TRBD1 identical over 10 bases. This CDR3 has 15 residues. CDR1 and CDR2 (germline): DFQATT, SNEGSKA (reference sequence). Trimming took 2 bases from V and 2 from J; bases not matched to a gene: 6. The CDR3 sequence is CSARSGTGDPYEQYF. In DNA form, the CDR3 reads TGCAGTGCTAGATCGGGGACAGGGGATCCCTACGAGCAGTACTTC.

V is TRBV2 and J is TRBJ2-1; 15 positions agree with TRBD2. The germline V gene encodes CDR1 SNHLY and CDR2 FYNNEI. The CDR3 runs 19 residues. Trimming at V came to 11 bases and at J to 1 base, leaving 15 bases not matched to a gene. In DNA form, the CDR3 reads TGTGCCTTCACCCTAGGACTAGCGGGAGGGGCTGCATCCTACAATGAGCAGTTCTTC. Amino acids: CAFTLGLAGGAASYNEQFF.

This clonotype appeared many times. The rearrangement uses TRBV9 and TRBJ2-1; D is unclear. Per the germline V gene, CDR1 is SGDLS and CDR2 is YYNGEE. The V gene lost 2 bases and the J gene lost 6 bases, with 6 bases spanning the gap. CDR3 length: 12 residues. CDR3 sequence (DNA): TGTGCCAGCAGCGTCCCACCCAATGAGCAGTTCTTC. Protein product: CASSVPPNEQFF.

Ten or more counts support this clonotype. This sequence joins TRBV19 and TRBJ2-1; weak D call: TRBD2 (6 bases). The length of the CDR3 is 17 residues. Trimming took off 1 base at V and 0 bases at J, with 13 bases between the two ends. The germline CDR1 and CDR2 sequences are LNHDA and SQIVND (reference sequence). The CDR3: CASSIGIAESSYNEQFF. CDR3 in DNA: TGTGCCAGTAGTATAGGGATAGCGGAAAGCTCCTACAATGAGCAGTTCTTC.

This clonotype has ten or more counts. J is TRBJ1-2 and V is TRBV12-3 or TRBV12-4; D is undetermined. V lost 7 bases and J 8 bases, leaving 14 bases between the germline ends. The length of the CDR3 is 12 residues. The CDR3 region has the DNA TGTGCCAGCAATAAAGCTTATGAGGGCTACACCTTC. It is translated as CASNKAYEGYTF.

This clonotype was recorded many times. The V call is TRBV29-1, the J call TRBJ2-1, with 9 bases fitting TRBD2. The junction had 5 bases not matched to a gene; V was cut back by 7 bases and J by 4 bases. This CDR3 region has 13 residues. Germline CDR1 and CDR2: SQVTM and ANQGSEA. The CDR3 bases are TGCAGCGCCAGGACTAGCGCGTACAATGAGCAGTTCTTC. It translates to CSARTSAYNEQFF.

Many counts were recorded for this clonotype. V gene TRBV27 combines with J gene TRBJ2-7; TRBD2 agrees at 9 bases. This CDR3 is 16 amino acids long. Trimming cost V 3 bases and J 3 bases; bases outside gene matches: 9. Germline CDR1 is MNHEY and CDR2 is SMNVEV (reference sequence). The CDR3: CASSFQGTSSRYEQYF. In DNA, the CDR3 is TGTGCCAGCAGTTTCCAAGGGACTAGCAGCCGCTACGAGCAGTACTTC.

V usage is TRBV7-6 and J usage is TRBJ2-7; TRBD2 matches 9 bases. Trimming at V came to 5 bases and at J to 3 bases, leaving 8 bases not matched to a gene. The germline CDR1 and CDR2 sequences are SGHVS and FNYEAQ. The CDR3 consists of 15 residues. CDR3 DNA sequence: TGTGCCAGCAGCCCAGGCGGGAGGGAGCTCTACGAGCAGTACTTC. This sequence encodes CASSPGGRELYEQYF.

In this sample, this clonotype turned up many times. The V and J genes are TRBV27 and TRBJ1-2; 7 bases are a match to TRBD1. This CDR3 is built from 15 residues. CDR1 MNHEY and CDR2 SMNVEV come from the germline V gene (reference sequence). V lost 4 bases to trimming and J lost 3 bases; unmatched junction nucleotides: 8. Here the CDR3 DNA reads TGTGCCAGCAGTTCAGGGCAGGGGGTTTACTATGGCTACACCTTC. This codes for CASSSGQGVYYGYTF.

This clonotype was picked up many times. V gene TRBV27 combines with J gene TRBJ2-7; 14 nucleotides line up with TRBD2. The CDR3 contains 15 residues. Trimming took 5 bases from V and 6 from J; bases not matched to a gene: 6. Germline CDR1 is MNHEY and CDR2 is SMNVEV (reference sequence). In DNA form, the CDR3 reads TGTGCCAGCAGTCCGGGGACTAGCGGGAGCCCCGAGCAGTACTTC. Translation: CASSPGTSGSPEQYF.

The table lists this clonotype with a few counts. The rearrangement joins TRBV7-6 to TRBJ2-1; either TRBD1 or TRBD2 may supply D (5 bases each). Trimming pared 3 bases from V and 6 bases from J, leaving 15 bases between. Germline V gene data show CDR1 as SGHVS and CDR2 as FNYEAQ. The CDR3 is 15 amino acids. The CDR3 is CASSFRGPEGNEQFF. The CDR3 region has the DNA TGTGCCAGCAGCTTCCGGGGCCCCGAGGGCAATGAGCAGTTCTTC. Using reference TRBV7-6 and TRBJ2-1 for the parts outside the CDR3, the full variable domain is GAGVSQSPRYKVTKRGQDVALRCDPISGHVSLYWYRQALGQGPEFLTYFNYEAQQDKSGLPNDRFSAERPEGSISTLTIQRTEQRDSAMYRCASSFRGPEGNEQFFGPGTRLTVL.

This clonotype has more than one count but fewer than ten. The rearrangement links TRBV28 to TRBJ2-1; D possibly corresponds to TRBD1 (6 bases). The CDR3 length is 14 residues. Trimming shortened V by 5 bases and J by 4 bases, and 12 bases separated the two germline ends. Germline V lookup: CDR1 MDHEN, CDR2 SYDVKM. CDR3 DNA sequence: TGTGCCAGCAGTGGGGACACCGTGTACAATGAGCAGTTCTTC. Its translation: CASSGDTVYNEQFF.

This clonotype was detected many times. The V call is TRBV6-5, the J call TRBJ1-1; no reliable D call. The CDR3 loop spans 13 amino acids. Trimming took 4 bases from V and 1 from J, leaving 7 bases between them. In germline, CDR1 is MNHEY, CDR2 SVGAGI. In DNA, the CDR3 is TGTGCCAGCAGTTTCCTTCAGAACACTGAAGCTTTCTTT. This translates into CASSFLQNTEAFF.

This clonotype was counted at least ten times. The chain recombines TRBV24-1 with TRBJ1-1, with 8 bases fitting TRBD1. Germline-derived CDR1 and CDR2 are KGHDR and SFDVKD. Germline trimming cut 2 bases from V and 11 bases from J; bases unmatched to any gene: 9. The CDR3 extends over 14 amino acids. The CDR3 sequence: CATSDSTGVTGAFF. Here the CDR3 DNA reads TGTGCCACCAGTGATTCGACAGGGGTAACGGGGGCTTTCTTT.

There are many counts of this clonotype. The chain recombines TRBV20-1 with TRBJ2-4, with D tentatively TRBD2 (11 bases). The germline V and J ends were trimmed by 2 bases and 8 bases, with 28 bases remaining between them. From germline, CDR1 is DFQATT and CDR2 SNEGSKA (reference sequence). The CDR3 covers 18 residues. CDR3: CSARQDRGLAGGGDIQYF. The CDR3 nucleotides read TGCAGTGCTAGACAAGACAGGGGGCTAGCGGGAGGTGGGGACATTCAGTACTTC.

The table lists this clonotype with many counts. As DNA, the CDR3 is TGTGCCACCAGCAGTCCCTCCAGCTCCTACAATGAGCAGTTCTTC. It codes for CATSSPSSSYNEQFF. The V and J genes are TRBV15 and TRBJ2-1; the D is unclear. Germline V gives CDR1 LNHNV, CDR2 YYDKDF (reference sequence). Between the trimmed V and J ends, which lost 3 bases and 0 bases, there was a span of 9 bases. The CDR3 runs to 15 residues.

Many counts were recorded for this clonotype. This rearrangement joins TRBV4-3 to TRBJ2-2; D gene uncertain. The CDR3 has 16 amino acids. Germline CDR1 and CDR2: LGHNA and YSLEER. V lost 0 bases, J lost 5 bases, and 13 bases lay in between. CDR3 coding DNA: TGCGCCAGCAGCCAAGACATCCCTGATCGGACCGGGGAGCTGTTTTTT. It specifies CASSQDIPDRTGELFF.

This clonotype appeared many times. V usage is TRBV20-1 and J usage is TRBJ2-2; D not resolved. The V and J ends lost 6 bases and 7 bases respectively, with 9 bases between them. CDR3 length: 11 residues. The germline V gene encodes CDR1 DFQATT and CDR2 SNEGSKA (reference sequence). CDR3 in amino acids: CSAPSRGELFF. The CDR3 DNA is TGCAGTGCCCCGTCTCGCGGGGAGCTGTTTTTT.

This clonotype came up many times. In DNA, the CDR3 is TGCAGTGCTGATAGCGGGAGGGGATACAATGAGCAGTTCTTC. Its protein is CSADSGRGYNEQFF. The chain links TRBV20-1 to TRBJ2-1; TRBD2 matches at 11 bases. Trimming took 5 bases from V and 4 from J; bases not matched to a gene: 4. The CDR3 totals 14 residues. The V gene's germline CDR1 is DFQATT and CDR2 SNEGSKA (reference sequence).

At least ten counts were recorded for this clonotype. The rearrangement uses TRBV27 and TRBJ2-7; the match to TRBD2 covers 12 bases. In germline, CDR1 is MNHEY, CDR2 SMNVEV (reference sequence). V lost 6 bases to trimming and J lost 4 bases; unmatched junction nucleotides: 4. The CDR3 is made up of 14 amino acids. Here the CDR3 reads CASREGTSGYEQYF. CDR3 nucleotide sequence: TGTGCCAGCAGGGAAGGGACTAGCGGGTACGAGCAGTACTTC.